This TCR beta chain was recorded in a study of T-cell reconstitution after alpha-beta-depleted transplantation in children. This CDR3 comprises 13 residues. The germline V gene has CDR1 SGHRS and CDR2 YFSETQ. Trimming took off 1 base at V and 7 bases at J, with 12 bases between the two ends. A note on this clonotype: Its antigen is unidentified.

For TCRbeta, the library was prepared with unique molecular identifiers. TCRdb redid the calling of the PCR reads with MiXCR, one entry per CDR3 protein. The sample includes 500,000 to 750,000 distinct CDR3 sequences, 13% of them seen just once. Study-wide results and limits: Once a year had passed after transplant, T-cell counts and diversity came mostly from newly produced T cells. Two months or so post-transplant, alpha-beta T cells reportedly derived from several hundred expanded graft clones.

The receptor was isolated from a male patient younger than 18 who had a stem cell transplant for acute myeloid leukemia, so the T cells may come from the graft donor. Sequenced material: PBMCs, mostly from graft donor cells, taken 360 days after TCRalphabeta/CD19-depleted stem cell transplant. The chain has TRBV5-1 and TRBJ2-7; TRBD2 might be the D (5 bases). The CDR3 here is CASSLTRSVEQYF. CDR3 sequence (DNA): TGCGCCAGCAGCTTGACTAGGTCGGTTGAGCAGTACTTC. Filled out from reference TRBV5-1 and TRBJ2-7, the complete variable domain reads KAGVTQTPRYLIKTRGQQVTLSCSPISGHRSVSWYQQTPGQGLQFLFEYFSETQRNKGNFPGRFSGRQFSNSRSEMNVSTLELGDSALYLCASSLTRSVEQYFGPGTRLTVT.